A selection of T cell receptor beta chains follows, all from one sample in a study of blood T cell repertoires in COVID-19. The protocol was immunoSEQ multiplex PCR, while the TCRdb copy is restricted to in-frame clones and leaves out a portion. Found here are 160,000 or so clones, 75% to 85% of them singletons; the top ten hold nearly 15%. The sequencing sample was made of PBMCs or T cells enriched from blood (not recorded which). These receptors all come from a man in his fifties or sixties who had recovered from COVID-19. Both conserved end residues are part of each CDR3. The D gene is left open where the match is weak. Clone size is shown for a subset of rows, as once, few, many or a class of expanded clone.

clone_size	v_call	d_call	j_call	cdr3_nt	cdr3_aa
NA	TRBV2	NA	TRBJ2-1	TGTGCCAGCGAGCGGGTCAATGAGCAGTTCTTC	CASERVNEQFF
NA	TRBV11-3	TRBD1	TRBJ2-7	TGTGCCAGCGAAGACCCGGGACAGGGCTCTATCGATCCCTACGAGCAGTACTTC	CASEDPGQGSIDPYEQYF
NA	TRBV7-8	NA	TRBJ2-3	TGTGCCAGCAGCTTAGGAGGTGGGGGAGGCCTCACAGATACGCAGTATTTT	CASSLGGGGGLTDTQYF
once	TRBV10-3	TRBD2	TRBJ2-1	TGTGCCATCAGTGAGTCCCTTGGACTAGCGGGGGCGGGTGAGCAGTTCTTC	CAISESLGLAGAGEQFF
NA	TRBV7-9	NA	TRBJ2-3	TGTGCCAGCAGCTTAGGAGCAGGGCGACGTGCAGATACGCAGTATTTT	CASSLGAGRRADTQYF
NA	TRBV10-2	NA	TRBJ1-6	TGCGCCAGCAGTGAGTCGATTGAGGGACCCCTCCACTTT	CASSESIEGPLHF
NA	TRBV18	NA	TRBJ1-2	TGTGCCAGCTCACCACAGGACACATCTAACTATGGCTACACCTTC	CASSPQDTSNYGYTF
many	TRBV29-1	NA	TRBJ1-2	TGCAGCGTCCGAGGATTAGATGGCTACACCTTC	CSVRGLDGYTF
NA	TRBV4-2	NA	TRBJ2-7	TGTGCCAGCAGCCATGGACAGGGAGGGGACGAGCAGTACTTC	CASSHGQGGDEQYF
NA	TRBV4-2	TRBD2	TRBJ2-1	TGTGCCAGCAGCCAAGATCCGGGGGGGCTGTACAATGAGCAGTTCTTC	CASSQDPGGLYNEQFF
NA	TRBV3-1/TRBV3-2	NA	TRBJ1-6	TGTGCCAGCAGCCAAGATGGGGCTATTAGAGGATCACCCCTCCACTTT	CASSQDGAIRGSPLHF
NA	TRBV9	TRBD1	TRBJ2-7	TGTGCCAGCAGCGTAACCGGGACAGGTCACGAGCAGTACTTC	CASSVTGTGHEQYF
NA	TRBV28	NA	TRBJ1-5	TGTGCCAGCACCTCCGAGGGGGGAGGGGTCAATCAGCCCCAGCATTTT	CASTSEGGGVNQPQHF
NA	TRBV3-1/TRBV3-2	NA	TRBJ2-6	TGTGCCAGCAGCCAATGGCAAAGTGGTGGGGCCAACGTCCTGACTTTC	CASSQWQSGGANVLTF
NA	TRBV19	TRBD1	TRBJ1-5	TGTGCCAGTAGTAGCATACAGGGGGTCGACGGTCAGCCCCAGCATTTT	CASSSIQGVDGQPQHF
NA	TRBV30	NA	TRBJ1-6	TGTGCCTGCGTCTCGCAGAACAGTTGGAATTCACCCCTCCACTTT	CACVSQNSWNSPLHF
many	TRBV18	NA	TRBJ1-2	TGTGCCAGCTCACACGAAACAGGTCTCCTCGGCTATGGCTACACCTTC	CASSHETGLLGYGYTF
once	TRBV7-7	TRBD1	TRBJ2-2	TGTGCTAGCAGCTTAGACAGGGGTGGCACCGGGGAGCTGTTTTTT	CASSLDRGGTGELFF
NA	TRBV4-2	NA	TRBJ1-6	TGTGCCAGCAGCCAAGACAGTGAAAGCTCCTATAATTCACCCCTCCACTTT	CASSQDSESSYNSPLHF